Below are 16 T cell receptor beta chains sequenced from a single sample in a study of blood T cell repertoires in COVID-19. The protocol was immunoSEQ multiplex PCR, while the TCRdb copy is restricted to in-frame clones and leaves out a portion. The profile shows under 200,000 clones, less than 90% of them singletons. Sequences were obtained from peripheral blood. All receptors derive from a man younger than 35 with active or convalescent COVID-19.

This chain joins TRBV19 and TRBJ2-2; perhaps TRBD2 as D (5 bases). CDR1 is LNHDA, CDR2 SQIVND, per germline (reference sequence). The CDR3 has 14 amino acids. The germline V and J ends were trimmed by 4 bases and 1 base, with 7 bases remaining between them. The CDR3 sequence: CASSKAGNTGELFF. DNA of the CDR3: TGTGCCAGTAGTAAGGCGGGGAACACCGGGGAGCTGTTTTTT. The full variable domain, rest sourced from reference TRBV19 and TRBJ2-2, is DGGITQSPKYLFRKEGQNVTLSCEQNLNHDAMYWYRQDPGQGLRLIYYSQIVNDFQKGDIAEGYSVSREKKESFPLTVTSAQKNPTAFYLCASSKAGNTGELFFGEGSRLTVL.

The CDR3 reads CASSQRTASDYEQYF. In nucleotides, the CDR3 is TGTGCCAGCAGCCAAAGGACAGCATCAGATTACGAGCAGTACTTC. The gene calls are TRBV3-1 (or the pseudogene TRBV3-2) and TRBJ2-7, with D possibly being TRBD1 (6 bases). CDR3 length: 15 residues. Germline assignment: CDR1 LGHDT and CDR2 YNNKEL (reference sequence). V lost 2 bases and J lost 4, with 15 bases in between.

The rearrangement links TRBV5-7 to TRBJ1-1; D call uncertain. TRBV5-7 is an open reading frame, and its role is uncertain. The V and J ends lost 3 bases and 1 base respectively, with 10 bases between them. The CDR3 runs to 14 residues. Here the CDR3 reads CASSYDIGNTEAFF. In nucleotides, the CDR3 is TGTGCCAGCAGCTACGACATAGGGAACACTGAAGCTTTCTTT.

The chain uses TRBV13 and TRBJ2-3; tentatively, D is TRBD2 (6 bases). Germline V gives CDR1 PRHDT, CDR2 FYEKMQ (reference sequence). This CDR3 is 15 amino acids long. V lost 6 bases, J lost 2 bases, and 15 bases lay in between. CDR3 amino acids: CASRSGTDDTDTQYF. The CDR3 nucleotides read TGTGCCAGCAGATCCGGGACTGACGACACAGATACGCAGTATTTT.

This clone has more than one count but fewer than ten. This rearrangement joins TRBV12-3 or TRBV12-4 to TRBJ1-1; D remains unclear. The CDR3 spans 12 residues. V dropped 5 bases and J dropped 4 bases, with 8 bases sitting between them. CDR3 sequence reads: CASSAGPTEAFF. For the CDR3, the DNA is TGTGCCAGCAGTGCGGGCCCCACTGAAGCTTTCTTT.

The J gene is TRBJ1-1, the V gene TRBV12-5; D is uncertain. CDR1 is LGHNT, CDR2 FRNRAP, per germline. The CDR3 covers 13 residues. Trimming took 2 bases from V and 0 from J, leaving 4 bases between them. The DNA for the CDR3 is TGTGCTAGTGGTTTGCGTTTGAACACTGAAGCTTTCTTT. Protein: CASGLRLNTEAFF.

Only a few counts were recorded for this clone. V usage is TRBV5-1 and J usage is TRBJ2-5; 8 positions agree with TRBD2. Trimming at V came to 1 base and at J to 1 base, leaving 0 bases not matched to a gene. CDR1 is SGHRS, CDR2 YFSETQ, per germline. This CDR3 has 14 residues. CDR3 region: CASSLTSGQETQYF. As DNA, the CDR3 is TGCGCCAGCAGCTTGACTAGCGGCCAAGAGACCCAGTACTTC.

The chain combines TRBV5-1 with TRBJ2-3; TRBD2 aligns across 7 bases. CDR1 and CDR2 (germline): SGHRS, YFSETQ. This CDR3 is 15 amino acids long. V dropped 4 bases and J dropped 6; count of bases not matched to a gene: 11. The CDR3 region has the DNA TGCGCCAGCAGCCAGGGTCGTGGGCGGGGGGATACGCAGTATTTT. It translates to CASSQGRGRGDTQYF.

V gene TRBV7-2 combines with J gene TRBJ1-2; 8 bases align to TRBD1. CDR1 and CDR2 from the germline V gene are SGHTA and FQGNSA. The CDR3 sequence is 15 residues long. With V trimmed by 2 bases and J by 2 bases, 4 bases remained unmatched. The CDR3 here is CASSLRTGQNYGYTF. The CDR3 DNA reads TGTGCCAGCAGCTTACGGACAGGGCAAAACTATGGCTACACCTTC.

This clone turned up a few times. V is TRBV2 and J is TRBJ1-2, with a possible D match to TRBD1 (5 bases). V lost 6 bases to trimming and J lost 8 bases, with 16 bases between them. Germline assignment: CDR1 SNHLY and CDR2 FYNNEI. The CDR3 has 13 amino acids. CDR3 nucleotides: TGTGCCAGCAGCCCGAACAGGCTTCAAGGCTACACCTTC. It encodes CASSPNRLQGYTF.

This chain connects TRBV25-1 to TRBJ1-3; a possible D gene is TRBD1 (5 bases). Trimming left V 5 bases short and J 2 bases short, with 16 bases between. Germline CDR1 is MGHDK and CDR2 is SYGVNS. The CDR3 runs to 16 residues. This CDR3 reads CASSPPWGGTGNTIYF. The CDR3 DNA sequence: TGTGCCAGCAGTCCACCCTGGGGGGGTACTGGAAACACCATATATTTT.

The chain links TRBV2 to TRBJ2-3; 8 bases fit TRBD2. Trimming at V came to 5 bases and at J to 1 base, leaving 5 bases not matched to a gene. The length of the CDR3 is 15 residues. Germline V gene data show CDR1 as SNHLY and CDR2 as FYNNEI. The CDR3 DNA reads as TGTGCCAGCAGTCGAGTGCGGGGGGGCACAGATACGCAGTATTTT. It encodes CASSRVRGGTDTQYF.

This chain connects TRBV27 to TRBJ2-7; the match to TRBD2 covers 13 bases. The ends lost 6 bases at V and 4 bases at J; junction bases unmatched: 9. This CDR3 contains 16 residues. CDR1 is MNHEY, CDR2 SMNVEV, per germline (reference sequence). The CDR3: CASRYTPTSGRYEQYF. CDR3 DNA sequence: TGTGCCAGCAGATACACCCCGACTAGCGGGAGGTACGAGCAGTACTTC.

The chain couples TRBV2 to TRBJ1-2, with 7 bases that match TRBD1. From germline, CDR1 is SNHLY and CDR2 FYNNEI. V trimming: 1 base; J trimming: 4 bases; junction bases outside the gene matches: 3. The CDR3 consists of 14 residues. CDR3 in DNA: TGTGCCAGCAGTGAAGTTGGGGACAGCTATGGCTACACCTTC. This encodes CASSEVGDSYGYTF.

This sequence joins TRBV28 and TRBJ1-4, with 11 bases identical to TRBD1. The CDR3 sequence is 16 residues long. From germline, CDR1 is MDHEN and CDR2 SYDVKM. The V and J ends lost 8 bases and 1 base, in that order; junction bases with no gene match: 6. CDR3 nucleotide sequence: TGTGCCAGCCGGGACAGGGGGAAAGTAACTAATGAAAAACTGTTTTTT. This sequence encodes CASRDRGKVTNEKLFF.

The gene calls are TRBV6-5 and TRBJ2-7; D is possibly TRBD2 (6 bases). V gave up 0 bases and J gave up 1 base, with 10 bases separating them. The CDR3 covers 15 residues. CDR1 and CDR2 from the germline V gene are MNHEY and SVGAGI. For the CDR3, the DNA is TGTGCCAGCAGTTACTCCCCGGAGGGGTCCTACGAGCAGTACTTC. It is translated as CASSYSPEGSYEQYF.